One and the same sample provided the 2 T cell receptor beta chains below, sequenced in a study of blood T cell repertoires in COVID-19. The data were produced by immunoSEQ multiplex PCR, yet TCRdb's version contains in-frame clones alone and is incomplete. The sample has fewer than 500,000 clones; approximately 86% are singletons. The sample consisted of PBMCs or T cells enriched from blood (not recorded which). The receptor source for this set is a woman aged 18-29 years who had recovered from COVID-19.

The CDR3 nucleotides are TGTGCCAGCAGCCTACAGGGAGGGAATTCACCCCTCCACTTT. It encodes CASSLQGGNSPLHF. This chain uses TRBV5-4 with TRBJ1-6, with a possible D match to TRBD1 (6 bases). Deletions cut 4 bases from V and 7 bases from J, with 12 bases between. The CDR3 has 14 residues. The germline CDR1 and CDR2 sequences are SGHNT and YYREEE (reference sequence).

The V gene is TRBV10-3, the J gene TRBJ2-7; TRBD2 aligns across 9 bases. Trimming cost V 3 bases and J 9 bases; bases outside gene matches: 15. CDR3 length: 16 amino acids. In germline, CDR1 is ENHRY, CDR2 SYGVKD. The CDR3 nucleotides read TGTGCCATCAGTGATCGGGAGCGGGGGGCCCCCTCCGGGCAGTACTTC. It yields the protein CAISDRERGAPSGQYF.